This T cell receptor beta chain appears in the sequencing data of a study of T-cell reconstitution after alpha-beta-depleted transplantation in children. This clonotype was picked up a small number of times. Its target is not known. The study, taken as a whole, reports: Certain patients had high TCRbeta diversity at day 60, and it came from recipient T cells and thymic progenitors that survived. At around two months after transplant, the alpha-beta T cells were reportedly derived from several hundred expanded clones that came from non-depleted graft cells. T cells produced anew were the main source of T-cell counts and diversity one year after transplant.

Preparing the TCRbeta library involved the use of unique molecular identifiers. TCRdb re-analysed the PCR reads in MiXCR, keeping a single row per CDR3 protein. The data show about 600,000 distinct CDR3 sequences, over 10% seen once. The source of this sequence is a male patient between 5 and 17 years old who had a stem cell transplant for acute myeloid leukemia, so the T cells may come from the graft donor. The sequenced sample was PBMCs, mostly from graft donor cells, obtained 360 days after TCRalphabeta/CD19-depleted stem cell transplant.

CDR3 protein: CAISGQKETQYF. CDR3 in DNA: TGTGCCATCAGCGGACAGAAAGAGACCCAGTACTTC. The chain links TRBV10-3 to TRBJ2-5; weak D call: TRBD1 (6 bases). This CDR3 contains 12 residues. V lost 6 bases to trimming and J lost 3 bases, with 8 bases between them. Germline V gene lookup returns CDR1 ENHRY and CDR2 SYGVKD.